This TCR beta chain was observed in a study of blood T cell repertoires in COVID-19. Across the whole study: In each case, the material was cDNA or gDNA derived from T cells, B-cell-depleted T cells, or PBMCs.

This CDR3 comprises 15 residues. J was trimmed by 8 bases and V by 0 bases; bases with no gene match: 7. Germline V gene lookup returns CDR1 SGDLS and CDR2 YYNGEE. Original methodology: Quantification of nucleated cells was approximated via reference gene primer amplification. Sequenced by immunoSEQ multiplex PCR; TCRdb stores in-frame clones only, minus some. Clonal size and the V and J genes are those of that table, whereas D and trimming came from the DNA. Among over 110,000 clones listed, about 90% were seen once. The genes are TRBV9 and TRBJ2-1, with 8 bases fitting TRBD2. The TCR comes from a woman aged 45 to 65 with acute or convalescent COVID-19. Input material: peripheral blood. The CDR3 bases are TGTGCCAGCAGCGTAGAAAAGCGGGAGAAAGATGAGCAGTTCTTC. Amino acids: CASSVEKREKDEQFF.